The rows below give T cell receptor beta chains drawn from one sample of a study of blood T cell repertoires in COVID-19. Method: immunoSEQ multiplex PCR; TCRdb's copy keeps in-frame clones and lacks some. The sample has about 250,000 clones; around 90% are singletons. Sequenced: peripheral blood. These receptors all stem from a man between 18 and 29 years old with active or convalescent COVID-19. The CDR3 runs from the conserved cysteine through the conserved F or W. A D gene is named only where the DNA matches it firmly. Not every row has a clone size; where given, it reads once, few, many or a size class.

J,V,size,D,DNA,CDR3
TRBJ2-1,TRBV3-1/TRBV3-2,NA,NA,TGTGCCAGCAGCCAAGATGGTAGGAGGATTGAGCAGTTCTTC,CASSQDGRRIEQFF
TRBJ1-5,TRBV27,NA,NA,TGTGCCAGCAGTTTATCCCCCTATTATCAGCCCCAGCATTTT,CASSLSPYYQPQHF
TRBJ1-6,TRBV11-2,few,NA,TGTGCCAGCAGCCCAGGAGGTTCCTATAATTCACCCCTCCACTTT,CASSPGGSYNSPLHF
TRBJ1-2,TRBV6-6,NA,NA,TGTGCCAGCACCCCTTCGGACAGCCTCCTAAACTATGGCTACACCTTC,CASTPSDSLLNYGYTF
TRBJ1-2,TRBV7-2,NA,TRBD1,TGTGCCAGCAGCTTGAACAGGGGGGCGAACTATGGCTACACCTTC,CASSLNRGANYGYTF
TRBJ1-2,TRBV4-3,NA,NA,TGCGCCAGCAGCCAAGATAAGCATATCTATGGCTACACCTTC,CASSQDKHIYGYTF
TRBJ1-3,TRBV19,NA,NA,TGTGCCAGTAGTATAGGTCTGACAGCCCCCATCGGAAACACCATATATTTT,CASSIGLTAPIGNTIYF
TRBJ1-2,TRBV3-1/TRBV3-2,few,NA,TGTGCCAGCAGCCAAGCTCCGGACACCTATGGCTACACCTTC,CASSQAPDTYGYTF
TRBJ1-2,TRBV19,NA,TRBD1,TGTGCCAGTAGTCCGCGACAGGGGCACCACTATGGCTACACCTTC,CASSPRQGHHYGYTF
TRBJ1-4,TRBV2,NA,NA,TGTGCCAGCAGTCCCGGCAGGCTTAATGAAAAACTGTTTTTT,CASSPGRLNEKLFF
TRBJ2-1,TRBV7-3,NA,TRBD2,TGTGCCAGCAGCTTGGGTAGCGGGAGTAATGAGCAGTTCTTC,CASSLGSGSNEQFF
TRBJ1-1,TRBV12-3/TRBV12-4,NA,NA,TGTGCCAGCAGTGAATACCGGGACACTGAAGCTTTCTTT,CASSEYRDTEAFF
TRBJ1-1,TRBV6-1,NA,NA,TGTGCCAGCAGTCAGCGACAGAGAAACACTGAAGCTTTCTTT,CASSQRQRNTEAFF
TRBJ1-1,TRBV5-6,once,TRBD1,TGTGCCAGCAGCGGACAGGGCGCTGAAGCTTTCTTT,CASSGQGAEAFF
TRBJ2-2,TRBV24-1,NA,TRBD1,TGTGCCACCAGTGCCCCGGACAGGGCCGGGGAGCTGTTTTTT,CATSAPDRAGELFF
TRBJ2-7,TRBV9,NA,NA,TGTGCCAGCAGCGTAGCGGGGGGCCCAAACTACGAGCAGTACTTC,CASSVAGGPNYEQYF
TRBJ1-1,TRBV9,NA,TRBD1,TGTGCCAGCAGCCCCGGGGACAGGGGTGAAGCTTTCTTT,CASSPGDRGEAFF
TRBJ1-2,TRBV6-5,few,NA,TGTGCCAGCAGAAGGACAGAGAAGAGTGGCTACACCTTC,CASRRTEKSGYTF
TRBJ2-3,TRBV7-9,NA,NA,TGTGCCAGCAGCGGGCAGACTAGTGGGGGGGATACGCAGTATTTT,CASSGQTSGGDTQYF
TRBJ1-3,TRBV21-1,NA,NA,TGTGCCAGCAGCAGCCGGGACTGCCAGATCTCTGGAAACACCATATATTTT,CASSSRDCQISGNTIYF
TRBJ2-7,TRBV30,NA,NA,TGTGCCTGCCGGGTCGAGGGCTACGAGCAGTACTTC,CACRVEGYEQYF
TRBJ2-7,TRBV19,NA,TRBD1,TGTGCCAGTAGTAACAGGGACAGCATCTACGAGCAGTACTTC,CASSNRDSIYEQYF
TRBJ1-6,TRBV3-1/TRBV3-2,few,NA,TGTGCCAGCAGCCCGGGCGGGGATTCACCCCTCCACTTT,CASSPGGDSPLHF
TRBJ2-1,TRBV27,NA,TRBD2,TGTGCCAGCAGTTCGAACGGGAGGAGCTCCTACAATGAGCAGTTCTTC,CASSSNGRSSYNEQFF
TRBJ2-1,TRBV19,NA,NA,TGTGCCAGTAGGGAGCTCAATGAGCAGTTCTTC,CASRELNEQFF
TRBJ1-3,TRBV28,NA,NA,TGTGCCAGCATCGGGGACTCTTTCGGAAACACCATATATTTT,CASIGDSFGNTIYF